This TCR beta chain appears in the sequencing data of a study of tissue T cells after allogeneic stem cell transplantation. Documented time point: mouse harvest day 7 after allogeneic transplant. Each mouse received 10^7 T-cell-depleted marrow cells plus 10^6 splenic CD5+ T cells by tail vein. This mouse GVHD model was MHC-mismatched B6 to BALB/c, profiled day 7 or 14. This clone was detected a few times. What it binds is unknown. The germline and genes are mouse ones. The sequenced fragment ends 1 residue before the CDR3 boundary, so the rest is inferred from the germline J gene. The V gene lost 5 bases and the J gene lost 0 bases, with 7 bases spanning the gap. The CDR3 contains 13 residues. Germline values: CDR1 NNHNN, CDR2 SYGAGS (reference sequence). Study results and caveats: Tissue-detected TCR repertoire was only partly captured by blood and spleen T cells.

Survey-depth TCRbeta CDR3 sequencing reported V/J genes and productive frequencies. The repertoire was sequenced with immunoSEQ multiplex PCR; TCRdb's copy has only in-frame clones and lacks some. In the table there are thousands of clones, roughly 50% of which are singletons. The sequenced material came from lymph node tissue. This TCR derives from a female BALB/c mouse given C57BL/6 T cells with graft-versus-host disease after an allogeneic hematopoietic cell transplant. The V gene is TRBV13-2, the J gene TRBJ2-4; tentatively, D is TRBD2 (5 bases). The covered CDR3 bases are TGTGCCAGCGGAGGACTTAGTCAAAACACCTTGTAC. This translates into CASGGLSQNTLY. The CDR3 in its entirety is CASGGLSQNTLYF.